This record concerns one T cell receptor (beta chain) sequence. Libraries were prepared by immunoSEQ multiplex PCR; TCRdb keeps only in-frame clonotypes and omits some of them. Of approximately 200,000 clones in the sample, approximately 92% were seen once. The data originate from a study of blood T cell repertoires in COVID-19. Germline CDR1 SGHRS, CDR2 YFSETQ. The CDR3 sequence is 16 residues long. V lost 0 bases to trimming and J lost 2 bases; unmatched junction nucleotides: 7. The rearrangement uses TRBV5-1 and TRBJ2-5; 7 nucleotides align to TRBD1. This clonotype was obtained from a woman in her late teens or twenties in a cohort exposed to, infected with or recovered from COVID-19 (not recorded which). The sample comprised PBMCs or T cells enriched from blood (not recorded which). Here the CDR3 reads CASSLGTGFRQETQYF. Written as DNA, the CDR3 is TGCGCCAGCAGCTTGGGGACAGGTTTTCGGCAAGAGACCCAGTACTTC.